The 14 T cell receptor beta chains listed next were all sequenced from one sample in a study of shared clonotypes between healthy human individuals. Assay: immunoSEQ multiplex PCR; the TCRdb copy retains only in-frame clones and omits some. The top ten hold 0.3% to 0.4% of the sample, which has 2 million to 2.5 million clones, around 93% seen once. The sample consisted of naive CD4+ T cells from PBMCs. Subset meaning: CD45RA+ positively selected. These receptors originate from a man in his late teens or twenties in good health. Some clones in this sample may be carry-over from other donors' samples.

The chain combines TRBV28 with TRBJ2-4, with D maybe TRBD2 (5 bases). CDR1 is MDHEN, CDR2 SYDVKM, per germline. The V end was cut by 1 base, the J end by 7 bases, with 23 bases between. The CDR3 runs 18 residues. The CDR3 protein is CASSLSFGGLREANIQYF. In DNA form, the CDR3 reads TGTGCCAGCAGTTTATCTTTTGGAGGTTTAAGGGAAGCTAACATTCAGTACTTC.

About this clone: Other DNA variants within this sample encode the same CDR3. The chain has TRBV7-3 and TRBJ2-3; no reliable D call. Germline CDR1 SGHTA, CDR2 FQGTGA. The CDR3 totals 13 residues. V lost 5 bases, J lost 6 bases, and 12 bases lay in between. CDR3 nucleotide sequence: TGTGCCAGCAGCCCAGGAGTTCGGGATACGCAGTATTTT. Its translation is CASSPGVRDTQYF. Using reference TRBV7-3 and TRBJ2-3 for the parts outside the CDR3, the full variable domain is GAGVSQTPSNKVTEKGKYVELRCDPISGHTALYWYRQSLGQGPEFLIYFQGTGAADDSGLPNDRFFAVRPEGSVSTLKIQRTERGDSAVYLCASSPGVRDTQYFGPGTRLTVL.

This clone appeared once. The rearrangement joins TRBV28 to TRBJ2-2, with 9 positions matching TRBD1. Germline V lookup: CDR1 MDHEN, CDR2 SYDVKM. The CDR3 covers 16 residues. Trimming cost V 5 bases and J 4 bases; bases outside gene matches: 8. The CDR3 bases are TGTGCCAGCAGTCCATCCGGGACAGGGCGCACCGGGGAGCTGTTTTTT. Its protein product is CASSPSGTGRTGELFF.

For the CDR3, the DNA is TGTGCCACCCACGGTCGCGCTGGGGCTTTGGCTTTCTTT. Its protein product is CATHGRAGALAFF. This chain connects TRBV6-5 to TRBJ1-1, with a weak D call TRBD1 (5 bases). V was shortened by 10 bases and J by 11 bases, with 23 bases between the two germline ends. The CDR3 loop spans 13 amino acids. Germline-derived CDR1 and CDR2 are MNHEY and SVGAGI.

The chain links TRBV6-1 to TRBJ2-7, with D tentatively TRBD2 (5 bases). Trimming stripped 6 bases from V and 2 bases from J, with 17 bases between. CDR1 and CDR2 (germline): MNHNS, SASEGT. The CDR3 totals 15 residues. The CDR3 DNA sequence: TGTGCCAGCAGCATAAGCGGCGGAAATCCCTACGAGCAGTACTTC. Translated, it gives CASSISGGNPYEQYF.

The chain combines TRBV18 with TRBJ1-1; TRBD1 aligns across 7 bases. Germline V gene sequence: CDR1 KGHSH, CDR2 LQKENI. V shed 3 bases, J shed 5 bases, and the junction held 12 bases outside the gene matches. The CDR3 spans 16 residues. The CDR3 protein is CASSPTGSGLFTEAFF. The CDR3 region has the DNA TGTGCCAGCTCACCGACAGGGTCCGGTCTTTTTACTGAAGCTTTCTTT.

V is TRBV6-5 and J is TRBJ2-5; no firm D call. CDR1 and CDR2 (germline): MNHEY, SVGAGI. The V end was cut by 6 bases, the J end by 5 bases, with 10 bases between. The CDR3 is 12 residues long. The DNA of the CDR3 is TGTGCCAGCAGCCTCAATTGGGAGACCCAGTACTTC. Protein: CASSLNWETQYF.

This clone occurred a few times. The gene calls are TRBV9 and TRBJ1-3, with D uncertain. CDR3 size: 15 residues. Germline assignment: CDR1 SGDLS and CDR2 YYNGEE. V shed 4 bases and J shed 0 bases, with 11 bases lying between them. Here the CDR3 reads CASSRAYSSGNTIYF. CDR3 DNA: TGTGCCAGCAGCAGGGCCTACAGCTCTGGAAACACCATATATTTT.

This clone came up a few times. CDR3 residues: CAWSFKKMNTEAFF. CDR3 nucleotide sequence: TGTGCCTGGAGTTTTAAGAAGATGAACACTGAAGCTTTCTTT. The chain has TRBV30 and TRBJ1-1; D gene ambiguous. Trimming took off 2 bases at V and 0 bases at J, with 10 bases between the two ends. This CDR3 is built from 14 residues. In germline, CDR1 is GTSNPN, CDR2 SVGIG (reference sequence).

This chain links TRBV6-1 with TRBJ1-6; D remains ambiguous. CDR3 size: 13 residues. Germline V lookup: CDR1 MNHNS, CDR2 SASEGT. V lost 4 bases and J 6 bases, leaving 7 bases between the germline ends. CDR3 loop: CASSAGLNSPLHF. DNA for the CDR3: TGTGCCAGCAGTGCTGGACTTAATTCACCCCTCCACTTT.

V is TRBV5-4 and J is TRBJ2-5; no clear D gene. The CDR3 is 15 amino acids. CDR1 SGHNT and CDR2 YYREEE come from the germline V gene (reference sequence). Trimming removed 9 bases at V and 2 bases at J, with 20 bases between. This CDR3 reads CATTPAMGAQETQYF. The CDR3 nucleotides are TGTGCCACCACCCCGGCCATGGGCGCTCAAGAGACCCAGTACTTC.

This chain uses TRBV7-2 with TRBJ2-5, with 10 bases aligning to TRBD1. CDR3 size: 15 residues. Germline trimming cut 0 bases from V and 5 bases from J; bases unmatched to any gene: 3. Germline CDR1 SGHTA, CDR2 FQGNSA. The DNA of the CDR3 is TGTGCCAGCAGCTTAGCGGGGGACAGGGGTGAGACCCAGTACTTC. Amino acids: CASSLAGDRGETQYF.

The genes are TRBV2 and TRBJ1-3; no reliable D call. Germline V gives CDR1 SNHLY, CDR2 FYNNEI. The length of the CDR3 is 15 residues. V lost 5 bases to trimming and J lost 0 bases, with 11 bases between them. For the CDR3, the DNA is TGTGCCAGCAGTAACGACGGGAGCTCTGGAAACACCATATATTTT. It specifies CASSNDGSSGNTIYF.

The V and J genes are TRBV7-8 and TRBJ1-3; TRBD1 aligns across 8 bases. Germline CDR1 reads SGHVS; CDR2 reads FQNEAQ. There are 15 residues in the CDR3. Losses at the gene ends were 5 bases for V and 3 bases for J; bases not matched to a gene: 6. CDR3 in DNA: TGTGCCAGCAGCGGGCGGACAGGGTTTGGAAACACCATATATTTT. This codes for CASSGRTGFGNTIYF.